The T cell receptor beta chain under discussion was sequenced for a study of primary melanoma T cells and metastatic recurrence. Libraries were prepared by immunoSEQ multiplex PCR; TCRdb keeps only in-frame clonotypes and omits some of them. Its clone listing holds roughly 66 clones. The clonotype originates from a human donor with melanoma. The sequenced sample was melanoma tumor tissue.

CDR3 DNA sequence: TGTGCCAGTAGAGCAGGGGGCCAATCCTACGAGCAGTACTTC. It codes for CASRAGGQSYEQYF. V and J are TRBV19 and TRBJ2-7; the match to TRBD1 covers 8 bases. The CDR3 contains 14 residues. From germline, CDR1 is LNHDA and CDR2 SQIVND (reference sequence). V was pared by 6 bases and J by 1 base, with 5 bases of the junction left unmatched.